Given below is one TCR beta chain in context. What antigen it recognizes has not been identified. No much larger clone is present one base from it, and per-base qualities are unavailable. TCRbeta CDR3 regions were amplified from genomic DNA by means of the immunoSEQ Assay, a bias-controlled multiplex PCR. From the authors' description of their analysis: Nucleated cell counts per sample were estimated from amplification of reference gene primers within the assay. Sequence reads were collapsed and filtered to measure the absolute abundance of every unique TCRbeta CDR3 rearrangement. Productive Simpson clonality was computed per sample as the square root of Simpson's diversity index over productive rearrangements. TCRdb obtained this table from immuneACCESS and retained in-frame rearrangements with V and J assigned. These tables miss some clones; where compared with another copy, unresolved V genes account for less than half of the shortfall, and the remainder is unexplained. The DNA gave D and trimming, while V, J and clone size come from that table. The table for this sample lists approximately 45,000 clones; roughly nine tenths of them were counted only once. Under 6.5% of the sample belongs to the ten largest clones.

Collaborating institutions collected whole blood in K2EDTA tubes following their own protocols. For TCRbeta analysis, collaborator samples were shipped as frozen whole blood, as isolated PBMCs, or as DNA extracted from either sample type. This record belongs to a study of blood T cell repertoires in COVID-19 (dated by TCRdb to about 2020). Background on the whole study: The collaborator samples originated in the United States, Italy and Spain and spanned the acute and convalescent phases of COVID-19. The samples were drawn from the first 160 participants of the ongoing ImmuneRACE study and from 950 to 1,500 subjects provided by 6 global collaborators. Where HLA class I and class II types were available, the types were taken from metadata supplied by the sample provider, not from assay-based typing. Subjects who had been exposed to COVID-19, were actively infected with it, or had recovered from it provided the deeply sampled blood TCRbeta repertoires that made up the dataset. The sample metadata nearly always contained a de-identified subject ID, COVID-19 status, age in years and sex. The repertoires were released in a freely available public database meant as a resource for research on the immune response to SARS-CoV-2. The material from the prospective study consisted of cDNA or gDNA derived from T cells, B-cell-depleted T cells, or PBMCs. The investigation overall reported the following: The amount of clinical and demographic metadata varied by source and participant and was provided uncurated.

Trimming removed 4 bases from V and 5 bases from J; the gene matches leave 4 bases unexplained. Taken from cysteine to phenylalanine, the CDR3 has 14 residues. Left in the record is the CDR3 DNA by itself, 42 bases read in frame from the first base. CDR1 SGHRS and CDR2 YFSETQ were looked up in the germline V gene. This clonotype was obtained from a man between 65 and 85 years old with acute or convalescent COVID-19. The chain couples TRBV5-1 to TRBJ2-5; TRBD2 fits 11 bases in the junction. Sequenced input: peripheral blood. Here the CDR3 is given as CASSGASGGETQYF. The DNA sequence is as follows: TGCGCCAGCAGCGGGGCTAGCGGGGGGGAGACCCAGTACTTC.